This entry lists 32 T cell receptor beta chains sequenced from one sample in a study of OX40 agonist ivuxolimab in advanced cancers. Sequencing used immunoSEQ multiplex PCR; TCRdb keeps in-frame clones, though not all of them. The sample shows approximately 80,000 clones, roughly 85% of them seen only once. This material consisted of CD4+ or CD8+ T cells sorted from blood, taken in a trial of the OX40 agonist ivuxolimab. The receptors come from an adult with an advanced solid tumor such as melanoma, head and neck, liver or kidney cancer.

The count of this clone is one. The genes are TRBV25-1 and TRBJ1-2, with 9 bases lining up with TRBD1. The germline CDR1 and CDR2 sequences are MGHDK and SYGVNS. Losses at the gene ends were 4 bases for V and 4 bases for J; bases not matched to a gene: 7. There are 15 residues in the CDR3. The CDR3 loop reads CASSAGNRGLYGYTF. CDR3 nucleotide sequence: TGTGCCAGCAGTGCCGGTAACAGGGGGCTCTATGGCTACACCTTC.

The chain combines TRBV7-6 with TRBJ2-3; D may match TRBD1 or TRBD2 (5 bases each). Germline-derived CDR1 and CDR2 are SGHVS and FNYEAQ. This CDR3 has 15 amino acids. V was pared by 1 base and J by 4 bases, with 12 bases between. CDR3 DNA sequence: TGTGCCAGCAGCTTAGTGGGGACCGGCGCAGATACGCAGTATTTT. Protein product: CASSLVGTGADTQYF. The whole variable domain, remainder taken from reference TRBV7-6 and TRBJ2-3, is GAGVSQSPRYKVTKRGQDVALRCDPISGHVSLYWYRQALGQGPEFLTYFNYEAQQDKSGLPNDRFSAERPEGSISTLTIQRTEQRDSAMYRCASSLVGTGADTQYFGPGTRLTVL.

The table lists this clone with many counts. The chain recombines TRBV4-3 with TRBJ2-7; D perhaps matches TRBD2 (6 bases). Germline V CDR1 and CDR2: LGHNA, YSLEER. Trimming removed 1 base from V and 3 bases from J, with 13 bases in between. There are 15 residues in the CDR3. The CDR3 DNA follows: TGCGCCAGCAGCCAAGGGTCCGGGGGTAACTACGAGCAGTACTTC. Protein sequence: CASSQGSGGNYEQYF.

The chain carries TRBV4-3 and TRBJ2-2; D possibly corresponds to TRBD2 (6 bases). V gave up 1 base and J gave up 4 bases, with 16 bases separating them. Germline values: CDR1 LGHNA, CDR2 YSLEER. The CDR3 totals 17 residues. CDR3 sequence (DNA): TGCGCCAGCAGCCAAGTTTCCGGGGGTCGAGGCACCGGGGAGCTGTTTTTT. Encoded protein: CASSQVSGGRGTGELFF.

The V and J genes are TRBV10-3 and TRBJ2-2, with D tentatively TRBD2 (6 bases). CDR3 length: 14 amino acids. The V end lost 3 bases, the J end lost 6 bases, and 11 bases lay between the germline ends. Germline V lookup: CDR1 ENHRY, CDR2 SYGVKD. CDR3 sequence reads: CAISDPRRAGELFF. CDR3 sequence (DNA): TGTGCCATCAGTGATCCGAGGAGGGCCGGGGAGCTGTTTTTT.

The chain uses TRBV11-1 and TRBJ1-1; the D is unclear. CDR1 is SGHAT and CDR2 is FQDESV in the germline V gene (reference sequence). Trimming pared 1 base from V and 1 base from J, leaving 7 bases between. The CDR3 loop spans 14 amino acids. CDR3: CASSLVVQNTEAFF. DNA of the CDR3: TGTGCCAGCAGCTTAGTAGTTCAGAACACTGAAGCTTTCTTT.

With respect to this clone: Other nucleotide sequences in the sample specify the same CDR3. The chain's CDR3 is CSVEGGSGNTIYF. In DNA form, the CDR3 reads TGCAGCGTTGAGGGGGGCTCTGGAAACACCATATATTTT. The chain links TRBV29-1 to TRBJ1-3, with D possibly matching TRBD1 (5 bases). V gave up 3 bases and J gave up 0 bases, with 6 bases separating them. Germline lookup yields CDR1 SQVTM and CDR2 ANQGSEA. The CDR3 has 13 amino acids.

V and J are TRBV5-6 and TRBJ2-3; 9 bases match TRBD1. Germline CDR1 SGHDT, CDR2 YYEEEE. Trimming took 4 bases from V and 6 from J; bases not matched to a gene: 9. The CDR3 length is 15 residues. CDR3 coding DNA: TGTGCCAGCAGCGAGGGACAGGGATCGACGGATACGCAGTATTTT. Encoded protein: CASSEGQGSTDTQYF.

The J gene is TRBJ1-3, the V gene TRBV30; the D is unclear. CDR3 length: 14 residues. Germline V CDR1 and CDR2: GTSNPN, SVGIG (reference sequence). The V end lost 4 bases, the J end lost 3 bases, and 13 bases lay between the germline ends. The CDR3 spells CAWTGGPRGNTIYF. In nucleotides, the CDR3 is TGTGCCTGGACTGGTGGGCCCCGTGGAAACACCATATATTTT. Full variable domain (remainder filled in from reference TRBV30 and TRBJ1-3): SQTIHQWPATLVQPVGSPLSLECTVEGTSNPNLYWYRQAAGRGLQLLFYSVGIGQISSEVPQNLSASRPQDRQFILSSKKLLLSDSGFYLCAWTGGPRGNTIYFGEGSWLTVV.

CDR3 DNA sequence: TGTGCCAGCAGCTTGGCCGGGACAAACAGTCACTCCTACGAGCAGTACTTC. Amino acids: CASSLAGTNSHSYEQYF. The chain joins TRBV5-8 to TRBJ2-7, with D tentatively TRBD1 (6 bases). The CDR3 contains 17 residues. V dropped 0 bases and J dropped 0 bases, with 16 bases sitting between them. Germline values: CDR1 SGHTS, CDR2 YDEGEE.

The CDR3 sequence is CASSLIGSGNTIYF. CDR3 bases: TGTGCCAGCAGCTTGATTGGCTCTGGAAACACCATATATTTT. V usage is TRBV5-5 and J usage is TRBJ1-3, with D hard to call. CDR1 and CDR2 from the germline V gene are SGHKS and YYEKEE (reference sequence). V lost 1 base and J lost 0, with 5 bases in between. The CDR3 is made up of 14 amino acids.

This sequence joins TRBV7-2 and TRBJ2-6; tentative D call: TRBD1 (5 bases). Trimming left V 1 base short and J 1 base short, with 8 bases between. Germline values: CDR1 SGHTA, CDR2 FQGNSA. The CDR3 extends over 16 amino acids. CDR3 sequence reads: CASSLEGSSGANVLTF. CDR3 DNA: TGTGCCAGCAGCTTAGAGGGGTCGTCTGGGGCCAACGTCCTGACTTTC. The full variable domain, completed using reference TRBV7-2 and TRBJ2-6, is GAGVSQSPSNKVTEKGKDVELRCDPISGHTALYWYRQSLGQGLEFLIYFQGNSAPDKSGLPSDRFSAERTGGSVSTLTIQRTQQEDSAVYLCASSLEGSSGANVLTFGAGSRLTVL.

This chain connects TRBV5-4 to TRBJ2-1; TRBD2 might be the D (7 bases). V lost 0 bases and J 9 bases, leaving 13 bases between the germline ends. Germline CDR1 is SGHNT and CDR2 is YYREEE (reference sequence). This CDR3 contains 14 residues. The CDR3 DNA is TGTGCCAGCAGCTTGGTTGCGGGGGCCACTGAGCAGTTCTTC. Protein product: CASSLVAGATEQFF.

V and J are TRBV2 and TRBJ2-1; D tentatively reads TRBD1 or TRBD2 (6 bases each). The CDR3 runs to 15 residues. The V gene's germline CDR1 is SNHLY and CDR2 FYNNEI. Trimming took 6 bases from V and 11 from J, leaving 23 bases between them. CDR3 loop: CASRGGQGRGNQQFF. Here the CDR3 DNA reads TGTGCCAGCAGAGGGGGGCAGGGGCGTGGTAATCAGCAGTTCTTC. The entire variable domain, with the rest obtained from reference TRBV2 and TRBJ2-1, is as follows: EPEVTQTPSHQVTQMGQEVILRCVPISNHLYFYWYRQILGQKVEFLVSFYNNEISEKSEIFDDQFSVERPDGSNFTLKIRSTKLEDSAMYFCASRGGQGRGNQQFFGPGTRLTVL.

The chain recombines TRBV7-9 with TRBJ2-1, with D tentatively TRBD1 or TRBD2 (5 bases each). The V end lost 0 bases, the J end lost 1 base, and 7 bases lay between the germline ends. The germline V gene encodes CDR1 SEHNR and CDR2 FQNEAQ (reference sequence). This CDR3 contains 15 residues. CDR3 loop: CASSLAWGSYNEQFF. CDR3 in DNA: TGTGCCAGCAGCTTAGCTTGGGGGTCCTACAATGAGCAGTTCTTC.

The chain employs TRBV2 and TRBJ1-1; D is perhaps TRBD1 (5 bases). Between the trimmed V and J ends, which lost 6 bases and 0 bases, there was a span of 11 bases. The CDR3 consists of 14 residues. Germline CDR1 SNHLY, CDR2 FYNNEI. The CDR3 protein is CASRLGGVNTEAFF. The CDR3, as DNA: TGTGCCAGCAGACTCGGAGGGGTGAACACTGAAGCTTTCTTT.

The chain joins TRBV5-1 to TRBJ2-7; TRBD1 might be the D (7 bases). Germline V gives CDR1 SGHRS, CDR2 YFSETQ. The V end was cut by 3 bases, the J end by 6 bases, with 19 bases between. The CDR3 totals 15 residues. The CDR3 DNA reads as TGCGCCAGCAGCTGGGGTGGGACAGAGGGGGGCGAGCAGTACTTC. Protein product: CASSWGGTEGGEQYF. The variable domain in full, completed from reference TRBV5-1 and TRBJ2-7, reads KAGVTQTPRYLIKTRGQQVTLSCSPISGHRSVSWYQQTPGQGLQFLFEYFSETQRNKGNFPGRFSGRQFSNSRSEMNVSTLELGDSALYLCASSWGGTEGGEQYFGPGTRLTVT.

This chain joins TRBV13 and TRBJ2-1; D may be TRBD2 (6 bases). The CDR3 is made up of 15 amino acids. Germline assignment: CDR1 PRHDT and CDR2 FYEKMQ (reference sequence). Trimming removed 3 bases from V and 4 bases from J, with 13 bases in between. CDR3 residues: CASSFRDSGYNEQFF. The CDR3 DNA follows: TGTGCCAGCAGCTTCCGGGACTCCGGATACAATGAGCAGTTCTTC.

The V call is TRBV5-6, the J call TRBJ1-4; 12 bases fit TRBD1. This CDR3 is built from 18 residues. The germline CDR1 and CDR2 sequences are SGHDT and YYEEEE. With 2 bases clipped from V and 4 bases from J, the junction kept 9 bases outside the gene matches. The DNA for the CDR3 is TGTGCCAGCAGCTTTAATATTGGGACAGGGGGCGGTAATGAAAAACTGTTTTTT. Amino acids: CASSFNIGTGGGNEKLFF.

CDR3 amino acids: CASRLASTGELFF. CDR3 DNA: TGTGCCAGCAGGCTAGCGAGCACCGGGGAGCTGTTTTTT. This chain uses TRBV4-2 with TRBJ2-2, with D tentatively TRBD2 (6 bases). This CDR3 contains 13 residues. V lost 6 bases and J lost 4, with 9 bases in between. Germline V gene lookup returns CDR1 LGHNA and CDR2 YNFKEQ.

This chain uses TRBV29-1 with TRBJ2-1; no clear D gene. CDR3 length: 13 residues. The V end was cut by 4 bases, the J end by 1 base, with 8 bases between. Germline lookup yields CDR1 SQVTM and CDR2 ANQGSEA. CDR3 bases: TGCAGCGTTGTGGTGGGATCCTACAATGAGCAGTTCTTC. Residues: CSVVVGSYNEQFF.

The rearrangement uses TRBV7-2 and TRBJ2-7; D may match TRBD1 or TRBD2 (5 bases each). Trimming shortened V by 6 bases and J by 2 bases, and 17 bases separated the two germline ends. Germline V gene lookup returns CDR1 SGHTA and CDR2 FQGNSA. This CDR3 is built from 15 residues. The CDR3 nucleotides are TGTGCCAGCAGAAAAACCAGGGACGGCCCCTACGAGCAGTACTTC. It is translated as CASRKTRDGPYEQYF.

This sequence joins TRBV5-6 and TRBJ1-6, with a weak D call TRBD1 (6 bases). CDR3 length: 16 amino acids. CDR1 SGHDT and CDR2 YYEEEE come from the germline V gene. Trimming pared 4 bases from V and 3 bases from J, leaving 14 bases between. The CDR3 region is CASSEVSGDYNSPLHF. The CDR3 region has the DNA TGTGCCAGCAGCGAGGTTTCAGGGGACTATAATTCACCCCTCCACTTT.

This sequence joins TRBV27 and TRBJ1-2; 8 nucleotides align to TRBD1. The V gene end was trimmed by 5 bases and the J gene end by 3 bases; junction bases not matched to a gene: 2. This CDR3 region has 13 residues. Germline CDR1 MNHEY, CDR2 SMNVEV (reference sequence). CDR3 in amino acids: CASSLQGDYGYTF. The DNA for the CDR3 is TGTGCCAGCAGTCTACAGGGGGACTATGGCTACACCTTC.

The rearrangement joins TRBV7-2 to TRBJ1-2, with 7 bases fitting TRBD1. The CDR3 is 12 residues long. V trimming: 2 bases; J trimming: 8 bases; junction bases outside the gene matches: 2. Germline V CDR1 and CDR2: SGHTA, FQGNSA. The CDR3 region is CASSLQGVGYTF. The CDR3 DNA is TGTGCCAGCAGCTTACAGGGGGTAGGCTACACCTTC.

The chain links TRBV6-1 to TRBJ1-5; TRBD1 agrees at 8 bases. The CDR3 covers 15 residues. The V and J ends lost 3 bases and 6 bases, in that order; junction bases with no gene match: 7. Germline-derived CDR1 and CDR2 are MNHNS and SASEGT. The CDR3 spells CASSDVSGGGQPQHF. In nucleotides, the CDR3 is TGTGCCAGCAGTGATGTCTCAGGGGGCGGTCAGCCCCAGCATTTT.

The rearrangement joins TRBV18 to TRBJ2-7, with 9 nucleotides matching TRBD2. This CDR3 comprises 15 residues. Per germline, CDR1 KGHSH and CDR2 LQKENI. With 2 bases clipped from V and 7 bases from J, the junction kept 9 bases outside the gene matches. CDR3 sequence (DNA): TGTGCCAGCTCACCAGTCTCTAGCGGGGTGGGGGAGCAGTACTTC. It translates to CASSPVSSGVGEQYF.

V gene TRBV7-3 combines with J gene TRBJ2-2; TRBD2 agrees at 12 bases. Germline CDR1 and CDR2: SGHTA and FQGTGA. The CDR3 runs 16 residues. Trimming at V came to 4 bases and at J to 6 bases, leaving 6 bases not matched to a gene. The DNA of the CDR3 is TGTGCCAGCAGCTGGACTAGCGGGGCGGTCCCCGGGGAGCTGTTTTTT. It encodes CASSWTSGAVPGELFF.

Here the CDR3 reads CASSLVGGAGATYEQYF. CDR3 DNA sequence: TGTGCCAGCAGCTTAGTTGGGGGGGCGGGGGCCACGTACGAGCAGTACTTC. J is TRBJ2-7 and V is TRBV7-8; a possible D gene is TRBD2 (7 bases). V lost 1 base and J 4 bases, leaving 20 bases between the germline ends. This CDR3 has 17 amino acids. Germline V gene sequence: CDR1 SGHVS, CDR2 FQNEAQ. Based on the CDR3 plus reference TRBV7-8 and TRBJ2-7, the full variable domain is GAGVSQSPRYKVAKRGQDVALRCDPISGHVSLFWYQQALGQGPEFLTYFQNEAQLDKSGLPSDRFFAERPEGSVSTLKIQRTQQEDSAVYLCASSLVGGAGATYEQYFGPGTRLTVT.

This chain uses TRBV7-8 with TRBJ2-7; D unclear. V lost 6 bases to trimming and J lost 1 base, with 16 bases between them. The CDR3 is 15 amino acids. Looked up from germline, CDR1 is SGHVS and CDR2 is FQNEAQ. As DNA, the CDR3 is TGTGCCAGCAGTCATCTCCCCCCACCTTCCTACGAGCAGTACTTC. It is translated as CASSHLPPPSYEQYF.

The chain joins TRBV4-1 to TRBJ2-5; D is unclear. Germline CDR1 and CDR2: MGHRA and YSYEKL. The CDR3 has 14 residues. V was cut by 2 bases and J by 5 bases, with 12 bases left in between. CDR3 coding DNA: TGCGCCAGCAGCCAAAGTGCCTTGCGGGAGACCCAGTACTTC. As protein: CASSQSALRETQYF.

This sequence joins TRBV18 and TRBJ2-1; unclear D gene. Germline loops: CDR1 KGHSH, CDR2 LQKENI. The CDR3 has 20 residues. V was cut by 3 bases and J by 0 bases, with 24 bases left in between. CDR3 sequence: CASSPLSHVSVASSYNEQFF. The CDR3, as DNA: TGTGCCAGCTCACCCCTCAGCCACGTGTCCGTTGCGAGCTCCTACAATGAGCAGTTCTTC.